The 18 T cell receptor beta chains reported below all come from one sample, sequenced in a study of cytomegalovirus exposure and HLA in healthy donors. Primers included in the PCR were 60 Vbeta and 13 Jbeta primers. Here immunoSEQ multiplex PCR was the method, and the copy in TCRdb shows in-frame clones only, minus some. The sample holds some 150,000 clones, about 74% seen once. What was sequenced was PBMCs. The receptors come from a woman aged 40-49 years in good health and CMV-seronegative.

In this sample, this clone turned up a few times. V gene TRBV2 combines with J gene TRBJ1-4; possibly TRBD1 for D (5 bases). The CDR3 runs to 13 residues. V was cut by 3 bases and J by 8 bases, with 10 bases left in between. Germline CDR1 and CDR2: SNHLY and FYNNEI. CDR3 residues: CASSDYRSEKLFF. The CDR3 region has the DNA TGTGCCAGCAGTGACTACAGGAGCGAAAAACTGTTTTTT.

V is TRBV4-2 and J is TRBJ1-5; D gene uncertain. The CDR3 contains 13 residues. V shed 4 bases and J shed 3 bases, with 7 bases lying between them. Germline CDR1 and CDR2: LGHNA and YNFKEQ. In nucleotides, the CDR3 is TGTGCCAGCAGCCCCAGTTACAATCAGCCCCAGCATTTT. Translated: CASSPSYNQPQHF.

Here the CDR3 reads CASILGASQETQYF. The CDR3 DNA follows: TGTGCCTCCATCCTGGGCGCATCCCAAGAGACCCAGTACTTC. The chain couples TRBV7-9 to TRBJ2-5, with D uncertain. The V gene's germline CDR1 is SEHNR and CDR2 FQNEAQ (reference sequence). This CDR3 is 14 amino acids long. The V end was cut by 11 bases, the J end by 1 base, with 17 bases between.

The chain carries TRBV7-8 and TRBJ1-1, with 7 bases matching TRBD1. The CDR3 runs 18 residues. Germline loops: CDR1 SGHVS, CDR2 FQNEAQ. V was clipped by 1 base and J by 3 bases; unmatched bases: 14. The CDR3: CASSLGRRRGRLDTEAFF. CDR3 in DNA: TGTGCCAGCAGCTTAGGACGGCGGAGGGGGCGGTTAGACACTGAAGCTTTCTTT.

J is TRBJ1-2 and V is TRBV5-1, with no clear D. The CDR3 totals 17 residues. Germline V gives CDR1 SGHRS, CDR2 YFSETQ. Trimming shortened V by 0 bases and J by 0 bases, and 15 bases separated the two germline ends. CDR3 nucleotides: TGCGCCAGCAGCTTGGAAGGGAGAACGACCCCTAACTATGGCTACACCTTC. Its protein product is CASSLEGRTTPNYGYTF.

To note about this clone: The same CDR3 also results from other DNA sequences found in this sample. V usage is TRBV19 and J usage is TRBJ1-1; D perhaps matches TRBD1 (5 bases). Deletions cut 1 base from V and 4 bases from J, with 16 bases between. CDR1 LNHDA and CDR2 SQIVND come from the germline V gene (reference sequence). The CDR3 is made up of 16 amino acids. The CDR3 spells CASSIVDAGRGTEAFF. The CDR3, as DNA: TGTGCCAGTAGTATAGTAGATGCAGGGAGGGGCACTGAAGCTTTCTTT.

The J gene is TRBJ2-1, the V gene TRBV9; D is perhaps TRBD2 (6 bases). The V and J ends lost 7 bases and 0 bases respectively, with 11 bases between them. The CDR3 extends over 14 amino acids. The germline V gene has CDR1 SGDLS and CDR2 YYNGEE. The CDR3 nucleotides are TGTGCCAGCTCCGGGGGTGACTCCTACAATGAGCAGTTCTTC. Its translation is CASSGGDSYNEQFF.

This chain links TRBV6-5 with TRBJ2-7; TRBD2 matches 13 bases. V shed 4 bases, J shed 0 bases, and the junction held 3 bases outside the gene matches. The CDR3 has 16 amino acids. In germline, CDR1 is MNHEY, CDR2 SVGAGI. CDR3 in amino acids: CASSSRTSGSSYEQYF. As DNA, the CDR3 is TGTGCCAGCAGTTCCCGGACTAGCGGGAGCTCCTACGAGCAGTACTTC.

The CDR3 reads CASSLLGGASGELFF. DNA for the CDR3: TGTGCCAGCAGCTTACTCGGGGGGGCCTCCGGGGAGCTGTTTTTT. This chain uses TRBV7-9 with TRBJ2-2, with TRBD2 identical over 8 bases. V shed 2 bases and J 6 bases; nucleotides not matched to a gene: 5. There are 15 residues in the CDR3. Germline CDR1 is SEHNR and CDR2 is FQNEAQ (reference sequence).

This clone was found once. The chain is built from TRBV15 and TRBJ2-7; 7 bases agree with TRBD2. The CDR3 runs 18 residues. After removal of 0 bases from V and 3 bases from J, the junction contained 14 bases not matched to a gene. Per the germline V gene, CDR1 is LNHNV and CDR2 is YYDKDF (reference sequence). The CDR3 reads CATSRDLGRGGNVYEQYF. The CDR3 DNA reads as TGTGCCACCAGCAGAGATTTGGGGAGGGGCGGAAATGTCTACGAGCAGTACTTC.

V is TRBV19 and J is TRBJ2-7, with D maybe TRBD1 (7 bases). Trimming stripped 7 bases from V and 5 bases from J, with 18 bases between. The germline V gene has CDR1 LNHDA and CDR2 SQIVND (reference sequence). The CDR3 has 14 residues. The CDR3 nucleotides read TGTGCCAGTACCCCAGGGGGGAGTATCAACGAGCAGTACTTC. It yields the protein CASTPGGSINEQYF.

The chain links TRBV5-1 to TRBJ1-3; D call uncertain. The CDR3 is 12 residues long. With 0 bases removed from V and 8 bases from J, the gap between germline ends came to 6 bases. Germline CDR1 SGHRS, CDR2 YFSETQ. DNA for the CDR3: TGCGCCAGCAGCTTGGCTCTTGACACCATATATTTT. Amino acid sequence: CASSLALDTIYF.

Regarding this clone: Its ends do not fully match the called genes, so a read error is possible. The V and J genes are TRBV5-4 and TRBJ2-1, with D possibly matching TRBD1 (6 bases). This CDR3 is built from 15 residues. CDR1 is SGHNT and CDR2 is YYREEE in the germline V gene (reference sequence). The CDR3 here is CASSTKDSTYNEPFF. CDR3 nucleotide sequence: TGTGCCAGCAGCACCAAGGACAGTACCTACAATGAGCCGTTCTTC.

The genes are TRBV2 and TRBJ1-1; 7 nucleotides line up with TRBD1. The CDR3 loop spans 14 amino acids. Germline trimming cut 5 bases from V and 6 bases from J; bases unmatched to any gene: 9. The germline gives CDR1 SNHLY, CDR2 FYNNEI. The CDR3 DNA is TGTGCCAGCAGTACGCTCAGGGGGTTGGCTGAAGCTTTCTTT. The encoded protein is CASSTLRGLAEAFF.

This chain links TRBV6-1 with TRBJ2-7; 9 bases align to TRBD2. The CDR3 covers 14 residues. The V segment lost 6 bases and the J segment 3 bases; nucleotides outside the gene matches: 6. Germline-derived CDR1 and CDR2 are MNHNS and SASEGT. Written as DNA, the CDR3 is TGTGCCAGCAGGGGGACTAGCTTCTACTACGAGCAGTACTTC. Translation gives CASRGTSFYYEQYF.

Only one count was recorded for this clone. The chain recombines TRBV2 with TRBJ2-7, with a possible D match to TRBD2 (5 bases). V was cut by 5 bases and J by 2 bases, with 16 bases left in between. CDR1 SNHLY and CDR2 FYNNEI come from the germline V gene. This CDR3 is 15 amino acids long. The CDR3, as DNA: TGTGCCAGCAGTACAAGCGGTCCCCCCCCCTACGAGCAGTACTTC. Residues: CASSTSGPPPYEQYF.

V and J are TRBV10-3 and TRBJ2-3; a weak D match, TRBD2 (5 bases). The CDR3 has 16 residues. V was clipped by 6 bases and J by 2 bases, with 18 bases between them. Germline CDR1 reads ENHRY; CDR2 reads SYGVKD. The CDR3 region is CAIRPQSGYLTDTQYF. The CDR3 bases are TGTGCCATCAGGCCTCAGAGCGGATATCTCACAGATACGCAGTATTTT.

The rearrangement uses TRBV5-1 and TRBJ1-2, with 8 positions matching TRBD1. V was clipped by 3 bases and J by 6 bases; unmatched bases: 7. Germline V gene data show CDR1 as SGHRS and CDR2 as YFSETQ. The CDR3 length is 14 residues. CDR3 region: CASSWTGPGDGYTF. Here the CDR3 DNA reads TGCGCCAGCAGCTGGACAGGGCCCGGGGATGGCTACACCTTC.